This TCR beta chain stems from a study of cytomegalovirus exposure and HLA in healthy donors. Study results and limitations: In vitro, three CMV-associated chains proved specific for CMV antigens.

The donors were members of the validation cohort comprising over a hundred subjects, separate from the roughly 640-subject first cohort. Details on this clone: The antigen is not known.

Libraries were prepared by immunoSEQ multiplex PCR; TCRdb keeps only in-frame clonotypes and omits some of them. The sample contains 90,000 or so clones, roughly 85% of which appear only once. The sequencing sample was made of PBMCs. The sequence derives from a man aged 18 to 29 in good health and CMV-seropositive.

This chain's CDR3 is CASSAQGLGGYTF. CDR3 nucleotide sequence: TGCGCCAGCAGCGCACAGGGCCTGGGAGGCTACACCTTC. This chain links TRBV5-1 with TRBJ1-2; perhaps TRBD1 as D (6 bases). V shed 4 bases and J shed 8 bases, with 15 bases lying between them. Germline CDR1 and CDR2: SGHRS and YFSETQ. The CDR3 has 13 amino acids. Supplemented by reference TRBV5-1 and TRBJ1-2, the full variable domain reads KAGVTQTPRYLIKTRGQQVTLSCSPISGHRSVSWYQQTPGQGLQFLFEYFSETQRNKGNFPGRFSGRQFSNSRSEMNVSTLELGDSALYLCASSAQGLGGYTFGSGTRLTVV.